A selection of T cell receptor beta chains follows, all from one sample in a study of identical twins. TCRdb itself ran the 5' RACE reads through MiXCR, one entry per CDR3 protein. The top ten hold roughly 4.3% of the sample, which has 700,000 or so distinct CDR3 sequences, around 21% seen once. These data were also filed under a second study, of T cells expressing NK-cell markers.

Sample: PBMCs. Receptors originate from a woman aged 18-29 years in good health. The CDR3 runs from the conserved cysteine through the conserved F or W. D genes are given only for firm matches. The listing skips clone size in some rows; elsewhere it reads once, few, many or a size class.

j_gene: TRBJ2-1; abundance: few; v_gene: TRBV7-3; d_gene: NA; CDR3nt: TGTGCCAGCAGCTTAATGGGAAATAACAATGAGCAGTTCTTC; CDR3aa: CASSLMGNNNEQFF
j_gene: TRBJ2-5; abundance: NA; v_gene: TRBV5-1; d_gene: NA; CDR3nt: TGCGCCAGCAGCTTCGAGTTGGCTGAAGAGACCCAGTACTTC; CDR3aa: CASSFELAEETQYF
j_gene: TRBJ2-1; abundance: NA; v_gene: TRBV25-1; d_gene: NA; CDR3nt: TGTGCCAGCAGTAGACCCGGGAGCTCCTACAATGAGCAGTTCTTC; CDR3aa: CASSRPGSSYNEQFF
j_gene: TRBJ2-5; abundance: NA; v_gene: TRBV5-1; d_gene: NA; CDR3nt: TGCGCCAGCAGCTTGGAACAGGCGCGAGAGACCCAGTACTTC; CDR3aa: CASSLEQARETQYF
j_gene: TRBJ2-7; abundance: many; v_gene: TRBV7-2; d_gene: NA; CDR3nt: TGTGCCAGCAGTTTAGTCGGGGTCGAGCAGTACTTC; CDR3aa: CASSLVGVEQYF
j_gene: TRBJ2-7; abundance: NA; v_gene: TRBV5-1; d_gene: NA; CDR3nt: TGCGCCAGCAGCACAAGCACGTCTACCGGCGAGCAGTACTTC; CDR3aa: CASSTSTSTGEQYF
j_gene: TRBJ2-1; abundance: few; v_gene: TRBV7-8; d_gene: NA; CDR3nt: TGTGCCAGCAGCCTTCTTTCGAGGGCTACCAGGAATGAGCAGTTCTTC; CDR3aa: CASSLLSRATRNEQFF
j_gene: TRBJ2-5; abundance: NA; v_gene: TRBV9; d_gene: NA; CDR3nt: TGTGCCAGCAGCCTGGGTGGGATCAAAGAGACCCAGTACTTC; CDR3aa: CASSLGGIKETQYF
j_gene: TRBJ1-1; abundance: many; v_gene: TRBV20-1; d_gene: TRBD1; CDR3nt: TGCAGTGCTAGGGACAGGCGCCTTAACACTGAAGCTTTCTTT; CDR3aa: CSARDRRLNTEAFF
j_gene: TRBJ2-1; abundance: many; v_gene: TRBV6-5; d_gene: NA; CDR3nt: TGTGCCAGCAGTTACTCTGGGATTGAGCAGTTCTTC; CDR3aa: CASSYSGIEQFF
j_gene: TRBJ2-2; abundance: few; v_gene: TRBV27; d_gene: NA; CDR3nt: TGTGCCAGCAGTTTTTTCCCGGGAAACACCGGGGAGCTGTTTTTT; CDR3aa: CASSFFPGNTGELFF
j_gene: TRBJ1-5; abundance: NA; v_gene: TRBV20-1; d_gene: NA; CDR3nt: TGCAGTGCTATTATCCACAGCAATCAGCCCCAGCATTTT; CDR3aa: CSAIIHSNQPQHF
j_gene: TRBJ2-2; abundance: few; v_gene: TRBV4-3; d_gene: NA; CDR3nt: TGCGCCAGCAGCCAGGACTTCTCCTCAGGGCTGTTTTTT; CDR3aa: CASSQDFSSGLFF
j_gene: TRBJ1-1; abundance: NA; v_gene: TRBV2; d_gene: NA; CDR3nt: TGTGCCAGCAGTGAGTATCTTCCTGAAGCTTTCTTT; CDR3aa: CASSEYLPEAFF
j_gene: TRBJ2-7; abundance: many; v_gene: TRBV9; d_gene: TRBD1; CDR3nt: TGTGCCAGCAGTAGGACAGGGGGATCTGGGGCCTACGAGCAGTACTTC; CDR3aa: CASSRTGGSGAYEQYF
j_gene: TRBJ2-1; abundance: NA; v_gene: TRBV5-5; d_gene: NA; CDR3nt: TGTGCCAGCAGCGATTCTGACAGACACAATGAGCAGTTCTTC; CDR3aa: CASSDSDRHNEQFF
j_gene: TRBJ2-7; abundance: NA; v_gene: TRBV12-3/TRBV12-4; d_gene: TRBD1; CDR3nt: TGTGCCAGCAGTCTAGGGTCAGGGGGCCGGTGGGAGCAGTACTTC; CDR3aa: CASSLGSGGRWEQYF
j_gene: TRBJ2-5; abundance: few; v_gene: TRBV20-1; d_gene: TRBD2; CDR3nt: TGCAGTGCTAGAGGCAGACTAGCGGGCCCCATAGAGACCCAGTACTTC; CDR3aa: CSARGRLAGPIETQYF
j_gene: TRBJ2-7; abundance: few; v_gene: TRBV20-1; d_gene: TRBD1; CDR3nt: TGCAGTGCTACCCCTGGACAGGGACGAAACTACGAGCAGTACTTC; CDR3aa: CSATPGQGRNYEQYF
j_gene: TRBJ2-7; abundance: NA; v_gene: TRBV12-5; d_gene: NA; CDR3nt: TGTGCTCGGTCGACGGTCGCAGGAGGTCTCTCTACGACCTACGAGCAGTACTTC; CDR3aa: CARSTVAGGLSTTYEQYF
j_gene: TRBJ2-5; abundance: many; v_gene: TRBV20-1; d_gene: NA; CDR3nt: TGCAGTGCATCTCAGGTACAAGAGACCCAGTACTTC; CDR3aa: CSASQVQETQYF
j_gene: TRBJ2-3; abundance: NA; v_gene: TRBV5-1; d_gene: NA; CDR3nt: TGCGCCAGCAGCCCAGCGGGTTGGAGGGATACGCAGTATTTT; CDR3aa: CASSPAGWRDTQYF
j_gene: TRBJ2-1; abundance: NA; v_gene: TRBV10-2; d_gene: NA; CDR3nt: TGCGCCAGCAACCGGGACAATAACAATGAGCAGTTCTTC; CDR3aa: CASNRDNNNEQFF
j_gene: TRBJ2-6; abundance: NA; v_gene: TRBV12-3/TRBV12-4; d_gene: TRBD1; CDR3nt: TGTGCCAGCAGTTTTTACAGGGGGTCTGGGGCCAACGTCCTGACTTTC; CDR3aa: CASSFYRGSGANVLTF
j_gene: TRBJ1-2; abundance: many; v_gene: TRBV20-1; d_gene: NA; CDR3nt: TGCAGTGCTAGAGCGGATTTAGGGTACGGCTATGGCTACACCTTC; CDR3aa: CSARADLGYGYGYTF
j_gene: TRBJ2-7; abundance: few; v_gene: TRBV4-3; d_gene: TRBD2; CDR3nt: TGCGCCAGCAGCCAAGACCAGCGGGGGGGCTCCTACGAGCAGTACTTC; CDR3aa: CASSQDQRGGSYEQYF
j_gene: TRBJ2-3; abundance: NA; v_gene: TRBV20-1; d_gene: TRBD2; CDR3nt: TGCAGTGCTTCGACTAGCGGGATGACAGATACGCAGTATTTT; CDR3aa: CSASTSGMTDTQYF
j_gene: TRBJ2-7; abundance: NA; v_gene: TRBV7-9; d_gene: TRBD2; CDR3nt: TGTGCCAGCAGCCAACCGACTAGCGCCTACGAGCAGTACTTC; CDR3aa: CASSQPTSAYEQYF
j_gene: TRBJ1-1; abundance: few; v_gene: TRBV2; d_gene: NA; CDR3nt: TGTGCCAGCAGTGACTGGACTGAAGCTTTCTTT; CDR3aa: CASSDWTEAFF
j_gene: TRBJ2-5; abundance: few; v_gene: TRBV5-1; d_gene: TRBD2; CDR3nt: TGCGCCAGCAGCCGTTACGGGGGGAACCAAGAGACCCAGTACTTC; CDR3aa: CASSRYGGNQETQYF
j_gene: TRBJ2-3; abundance: NA; v_gene: TRBV29-1; d_gene: NA; CDR3nt: TGCAGCGTTGCGGGGCTCACAGATACGCAGTATTTT; CDR3aa: CSVAGLTDTQYF
j_gene: TRBJ2-2; abundance: NA; v_gene: TRBV10-3; d_gene: TRBD2; CDR3nt: TGTGCCATCAGTGAGTCGAATACCGGGAGGAGCGGGGAGCTGTTTTTT; CDR3aa: CAISESNTGRSGELFF
j_gene: TRBJ2-1; abundance: NA; v_gene: TRBV5-6; d_gene: TRBD1; CDR3nt: TGTGCCAGCAGCTGGCGACAGGGGCTGAATGAGCAGTTCTTC; CDR3aa: CASSWRQGLNEQFF
j_gene: TRBJ2-1; abundance: few; v_gene: TRBV7-6; d_gene: NA; CDR3nt: TGTGCCAGCACCCTCGCTCCCAGCTCCTACAATGAGCAGTTCTTC; CDR3aa: CASTLAPSSYNEQFF
j_gene: TRBJ2-7; abundance: NA; v_gene: TRBV5-1; d_gene: NA; CDR3nt: TGCGCCAGCAATCTAGGGAACGAGCAGTACTTC; CDR3aa: CASNLGNEQYF
j_gene: TRBJ2-5; abundance: NA; v_gene: TRBV20-1; d_gene: TRBD2; CDR3nt: TGCAGTGCTTTCCCTAGCGGGAGAACAAAGACCCAGTACTTC; CDR3aa: CSAFPSGRTKTQYF
j_gene: TRBJ2-7; abundance: few; v_gene: TRBV20-1; d_gene: TRBD2; CDR3nt: TGCAGTGCTAGCGGGGGCTCACCGGGAGGGCGCCCCTACGAGCAGTACTTC; CDR3aa: CSASGGSPGGRPYEQYF
j_gene: TRBJ1-2; abundance: few; v_gene: TRBV12-3/TRBV12-4; d_gene: NA; CDR3nt: TGTGCCAGCAGTCCGGACAGACTTGCCGACTATGGCTACACCTTC; CDR3aa: CASSPDRLADYGYTF
j_gene: TRBJ2-1; abundance: few; v_gene: TRBV6-5; d_gene: NA; CDR3nt: TGTGCCAGCAGTTACCGGGACATTTACAATGAGCAGTTCTTC; CDR3aa: CASSYRDIYNEQFF
j_gene: TRBJ2-1; abundance: NA; v_gene: TRBV9; d_gene: TRBD2; CDR3nt: TGTGCCAGCAGCCCTGGGACTAGCGGGGGGAAAAACAATGAGCAGTTCTTC; CDR3aa: CASSPGTSGGKNNEQFF
j_gene: TRBJ2-1; abundance: many; v_gene: TRBV27; d_gene: NA; CDR3nt: TGTGCCAGCAGTTTATCCTTATTTTGGAATGAGCAGTTCTTC; CDR3aa: CASSLSLFWNEQFF
j_gene: TRBJ1-4; abundance: NA; v_gene: TRBV7-2; d_gene: TRBD1; CDR3nt: TGTGCCAGCAGCTTAGGGACCGGGACAGCTAATGAAAAACTGTTTTTT; CDR3aa: CASSLGTGTANEKLFF
j_gene: TRBJ1-2; abundance: NA; v_gene: TRBV20-1; d_gene: NA; CDR3nt: TGCAGTACTAGATCCCTCCGCGAGTATGGCTACACCTTC; CDR3aa: CSTRSLREYGYTF
j_gene: TRBJ1-1; abundance: few; v_gene: TRBV3-1; d_gene: NA; CDR3nt: TGTGCCAGCAGCCACTCCGGGCCCGGAGCTTTCTTT; CDR3aa: CASSHSGPGAFF
j_gene: TRBJ2-3; abundance: NA; v_gene: TRBV29-1; d_gene: TRBD2; CDR3nt: TGCAGCGTTCGGATAGCGGGAGGACGGGATACGCAGTATTTT; CDR3aa: CSVRIAGGRDTQYF
j_gene: TRBJ1-5; abundance: few; v_gene: TRBV10-3; d_gene: NA; CDR3nt: TGTGCCATCGGGGGACGACAGCCCCAGCATTTT; CDR3aa: CAIGGRQPQHF
j_gene: TRBJ2-7; abundance: NA; v_gene: TRBV5-1; d_gene: TRBD1; CDR3nt: TGCGCCAGCAGGACAGGGGAGATCAACGAGCAGTACTTC; CDR3aa: CASRTGEINEQYF
j_gene: TRBJ2-5; abundance: many; v_gene: TRBV5-1; d_gene: TRBD2; CDR3nt: TGCGCCAGCAGCCACTTCATCGGGGGGAGGAGAGAGACCCAGTACTTC; CDR3aa: CASSHFIGGRRETQYF
j_gene: TRBJ1-2; abundance: NA; v_gene: TRBV6-5; d_gene: NA; CDR3nt: TGTGCCAGCAGTTACGGCCCAGGCGGCTATGGCTACACCTTC; CDR3aa: CASSYGPGGYGYTF
j_gene: TRBJ2-7; abundance: many; v_gene: TRBV5-1; d_gene: NA; CDR3nt: TGTGCCAGCAGCCGGGACGGCTCCTACGAGCAGTACTTC; CDR3aa: CASSRDGSYEQYF
j_gene: TRBJ1-1; abundance: NA; v_gene: TRBV29-1; d_gene: NA; CDR3nt: TGCAGCGCCCGGGGGGGACCTACCGTGGCTTTCTTT; CDR3aa: CSARGGPTVAFF
j_gene: TRBJ2-7; abundance: many; v_gene: TRBV3-1; d_gene: NA; CDR3nt: TGTGCCAGCAGCCAACGGTTGGGGCGAGGAGAATCCTACGAGCAGTACTTC; CDR3aa: CASSQRLGRGESYEQYF
j_gene: TRBJ2-7; abundance: few; v_gene: TRBV13; d_gene: NA; CDR3nt: TGTGCCAGCAGCGGAGCAGGGCAAGCGTACTACGAGCAGTACTTC; CDR3aa: CASSGAGQAYYEQYF
j_gene: TRBJ2-1; abundance: few; v_gene: TRBV15; d_gene: NA; CDR3nt: TGTGCCACCAGCAGAGATCGCGGGGCTTACAATGAGCAGTTCTTC; CDR3aa: CATSRDRGAYNEQFF
j_gene: TRBJ2-1; abundance: NA; v_gene: TRBV7-9; d_gene: TRBD2; CDR3nt: TGTGCCAGCAGCTTAGCGCTAGGGAGGGGAGGGAACAATGAGCAGTTCTTC; CDR3aa: CASSLALGRGGNNEQFF
j_gene: TRBJ2-1; abundance: many; v_gene: TRBV5-1; d_gene: NA; CDR3nt: TGCGCCAGCAGGGACAGTTACAATGAGCAGTTCTTC; CDR3aa: CASRDSYNEQFF
j_gene: TRBJ2-3; abundance: NA; v_gene: TRBV25-1; d_gene: TRBD2; CDR3nt: TGTGCCAGCAGTGCAGAGCGGGAGGTGCTCAAGGGCACAGATACGCAGTATTTT; CDR3aa: CASSAEREVLKGTDTQYF
j_gene: TRBJ2-1; abundance: NA; v_gene: TRBV5-1; d_gene: NA; CDR3nt: TGCGCCAGCAGCCAGACTAGTTTGAATGAGCAGTTCTTC; CDR3aa: CASSQTSLNEQFF